This T cell receptor beta chain was obtained from a study of T cell responses to AZD1222 COVID-19 vaccine. This clone was seen a handful of times. What it binds is not known. CDR3 length: 14 amino acids. The V gene lost 5 bases and the J gene lost 0 bases, with 11 bases spanning the gap. The germline gives CDR1 MDHEN, CDR2 SYDVKM. Study results and limitations: Two AZD1222 doses significantly raised spike-specific TCR breadth and depth over controls. Donors were largely white British and mainly female; clonal diversity was possibly underestimated. The study found vaccine-associated CD4 TCRs spanning spike, dominant at 160-218 and 743-854.

Profiling relied on immunoSEQ multiplex PCR, and the TCRdb table lists in-frame clones only, not all of them. The sample has about 88,000 clones; less than 95% are singletons. Second-dose intervals of approximately 4 or approximately 12 weeks were pooled. The material sequenced was peripheral blood, taken 28 days after the second AZD1222 dose. This sequence was found in an adult who received the AZD1222 COVID-19 vaccine. The chain is built from TRBV28 and TRBJ2-7; no firm D call. CDR3 protein: CASSRPSGSYEQYF. DNA of the CDR3: TGTGCCAGCAGTCGCCCCAGTGGCTCCTACGAGCAGTACTTC.